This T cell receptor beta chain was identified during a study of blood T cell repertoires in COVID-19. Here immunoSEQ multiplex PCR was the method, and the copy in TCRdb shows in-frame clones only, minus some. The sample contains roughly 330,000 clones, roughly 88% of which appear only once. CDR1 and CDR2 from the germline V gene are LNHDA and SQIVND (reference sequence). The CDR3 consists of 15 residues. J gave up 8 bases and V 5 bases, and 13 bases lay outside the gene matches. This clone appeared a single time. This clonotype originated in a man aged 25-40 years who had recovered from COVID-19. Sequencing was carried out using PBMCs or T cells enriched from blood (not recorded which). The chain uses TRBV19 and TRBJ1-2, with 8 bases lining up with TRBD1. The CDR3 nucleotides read TGTGCCAGTAGTGACAGGGGATCCTCCTCCGGGGGCTACACCTTC. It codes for CASSDRGSSSGGYTF.